These 32 T cell receptor beta chains were all obtained from the same sample, sequenced in a study of cytomegalovirus exposure and HLA in healthy donors. 60 Vbeta and 13 Jbeta primers were used in PCR. The table came from immunoSEQ multiplex PCR; TCRdb's copy has only in-frame clones and leaves some out. Here the sample table reports roughly 190,000 clones. Material: PBMCs. Source of these receptors: a young woman in good health and CMV-seropositive.

This chain connects TRBV6-5 to TRBJ1-2; D may be TRBD1 (5 bases). Trimming shortened V by 6 bases and J by 4 bases, and 15 bases separated the two germline ends. CDR1 is MNHEY and CDR2 is SVGAGI in the germline V gene. The length of the CDR3 is 14 residues. CDR3 region: CASSLNQGGYGYTF. The CDR3 DNA is TGTGCCAGCAGCCTAAACCAGGGAGGCTATGGCTACACCTTC.

This chain uses TRBV6-5 with TRBJ1-5; D unresolved. Trimming removed 6 bases from V and 7 bases from J, with 13 bases in between. The CDR3 spans 13 residues. Germline CDR1 reads MNHEY; CDR2 reads SVGAGI. The CDR3 nucleotides are TGTGCCAGCAGCTTCAGGACTCAACAGCCCCAGCATTTT. This translates into CASSFRTQQPQHF.

The chain has TRBV30 and TRBJ1-1; 9 positions match TRBD1. Germline CDR1 is GTSNPN and CDR2 is SVGIG (reference sequence). This CDR3 has 13 residues. Trimming at V came to 3 bases and at J to 7 bases, leaving 6 bases not matched to a gene. The CDR3 DNA reads as TGTGCCTGGAGCGGACAGGGGAGCGTTGAAGCTTTCTTT. It encodes CAWSGQGSVEAFF.

The V call is TRBV29-1, the J call TRBJ1-4; possible D gene TRBD1, 6 bases. CDR3 length: 13 residues. Looked up from germline, CDR1 is SQVTM and CDR2 is ANQGSEA. V lost 3 bases and J 7 bases, leaving 12 bases between the germline ends. CDR3 residues: CSVDWGRAEKLFF. CDR3 nucleotides: TGCAGCGTTGATTGGGGGCGAGCTGAAAAACTGTTTTTT.

The CDR3 sequence is CASSSPRDREAFF. The CDR3 nucleotides read TGTGCCAGCAGCTCCCCAAGAGACAGGGAAGCTTTCTTT. This chain links TRBV7-2 with TRBJ1-1; a possible D gene is TRBD1 (6 bases). This CDR3 is built from 13 residues. The ends were cut back, 4 bases at V and 8 bases at J, with 14 bases in the middle. Looked up from germline, CDR1 is SGHTA and CDR2 is FQGNSA.

The chain links TRBV7-9 to TRBJ2-7, with 8 bases that match TRBD1. Losses at the gene ends were 3 bases for V and 1 base for J; bases not matched to a gene: 11. The CDR3 loop spans 17 amino acids. Germline assignment: CDR1 SEHNR and CDR2 FQNEAQ (reference sequence). The CDR3 sequence is CASSFGTKDRASYEQYF. The CDR3 coding sequence is TGTGCCAGCAGCTTCGGGACGAAGGACAGGGCATCCTACGAGCAGTACTTC.

This CDR3 is CASKAGRGNQPQHF. The CDR3 DNA reads as TGTGCCAGCAAGGCAGGCAGGGGCAATCAGCCCCAGCATTTT. This chain connects TRBV2 to TRBJ1-5; tentative D call: TRBD1 (5 bases). Germline CDR1 and CDR2: SNHLY and FYNNEI. The V end was cut by 7 bases, the J end by 2 bases, with 12 bases between. This CDR3 region has 14 residues.

The chain recombines TRBV10-1 with TRBJ2-1; 8 bases map to TRBD1. With 4 bases clipped from V and 5 bases from J, the junction kept 7 bases outside the gene matches. The germline V gene encodes CDR1 WNHNN and CDR2 SYGVQD (reference sequence). The CDR3 has 15 residues. CDR3 amino acids: CASSAMDRAHNEQFF. In DNA form, the CDR3 reads TGCGCCAGCAGTGCGATGGACAGGGCACACAATGAGCAGTTCTTC.

The chain joins TRBV14 to TRBJ2-3; 9 nucleotides line up with TRBD1. Looked up from germline, CDR1 is SGHDN and CDR2 is FVKESK. J lost 4 bases, V lost 3 bases, and 8 bases had no gene match. The CDR3 has 16 amino acids. In nucleotides, the CDR3 is TGTGCCAGCAGCCATCTATCGGGACAGGGCGCAGATACGCAGTATTTT. Translating it yields CASSHLSGQGADTQYF.

The chain employs TRBV30 and TRBJ1-5; TRBD1 matches 7 bases. Germline V lookup: CDR1 GTSNPN, CDR2 SVGIG (reference sequence). The CDR3 contains 13 residues. V lost 2 bases, J lost 4 bases, and 2 bases stayed unmatched. The CDR3 sequence is CAWSKQGNQPQHF. The CDR3 DNA reads TGTGCCTGGAGTAAACAGGGGAATCAGCCCCAGCATTTT. The complete variable domain, with remaining parts taken from reference TRBV30 and TRBJ1-5, reads SQTIHQWPATLVQPVGSPLSLECTVEGTSNPNLYWYRQAAGRGLQLLFYSVGIGQISSEVPQNLSASRPQDRQFILSSKKLLLSDSGFYLCAWSKQGNQPQHFGDGTRLSIL.

The chain carries TRBV9 and TRBJ2-7; D is perhaps TRBD2 (5 bases). Between the trimmed V and J ends, which lost 0 bases and 3 bases, there was a span of 10 bases. The CDR3 totals 14 residues. CDR1 is SGDLS, CDR2 YYNGEE, per germline. CDR3 residues: CASSVGPGNYEQYF. The CDR3 nucleotides are TGTGCCAGCAGCGTAGGCCCGGGAAACTACGAGCAGTACTTC.

The rearrangement joins TRBV2 to TRBJ1-1; 7 bases line up with TRBD1. J gave up 2 bases and V 5 bases, and 5 bases lay outside the gene matches. The germline V gene encodes CDR1 SNHLY and CDR2 FYNNEI. The length of the CDR3 is 14 residues. This CDR3 is CASSTGTANTEAFF. For the CDR3, the DNA is TGTGCCAGCAGTACTGGGACAGCCAACACTGAAGCTTTCTTT.

This rearrangement joins TRBV9 to TRBJ2-1, with TRBD2 matching 14 bases. The CDR3 is 17 amino acids. After removal of 4 bases from V and 9 bases from J, the junction contained 12 bases not matched to a gene. Germline V lookup: CDR1 SGDLS, CDR2 YYNGEE. The CDR3 loop is CASSPGTSGGPLSEQFF. CDR3 sequence (DNA): TGTGCCAGCAGCCCAGGGACTAGCGGGGGACCCCTGAGTGAGCAGTTCTTC.

The rearrangement uses TRBV11-1 and TRBJ1-1; D might be TRBD1 (6 bases). CDR3 length equals 15 residues. Germline assignment: CDR1 SGHAT and CDR2 FQDESV (reference sequence). Trimming shortened V by 4 bases and J by 4 bases, and 16 bases separated the two germline ends. The CDR3 coding sequence is TGTGCCAGCAGCTCGGACAGAAGCGTAAGCACTGAAGCTTTCTTT. This sequence encodes CASSSDRSVSTEAFF.

The gene calls are TRBV5-1 and TRBJ2-2; the match to TRBD1 covers 7 bases. The CDR3 loop spans 13 amino acids. Germline V gene lookup returns CDR1 SGHRS and CDR2 YFSETQ. V gave up 4 bases and J gave up 6 bases; unmatched junction bases: 3. The CDR3 DNA sequence: TGCGCCAGCAGCCCTGACAGGGCCGGGGAGCTGTTTTTT. This encodes CASSPDRAGELFF.

The CDR3 DNA sequence: TGTGCCAGCTCACCTGCCGGAGCGGGTGCCGGCAATCAGCCCCAGCATTTT. Residues: CASSPAGAGAGNQPQHF. This chain connects TRBV18 to TRBJ1-5; the D is unclear. This CDR3 comprises 17 residues. Germline CDR1 and CDR2: KGHSH and LQKENI. The V end lost 3 bases, the J end lost 2 bases, and 17 bases lay between the germline ends.

CDR3 sequence reads: CASSLGEGRRGDGYTF. In nucleotides, the CDR3 is TGTGCCAGCAGCTTAGGGGAGGGCAGGAGAGGAGATGGCTACACCTTC. The chain is built from TRBV7-9 and TRBJ1-2; no reliable D call. The germline V gene encodes CDR1 SEHNR and CDR2 FQNEAQ (reference sequence). CDR3 length: 16 amino acids. V dropped 1 base and J dropped 6 bases, with 18 bases sitting between them. The whole variable domain, remainder taken from reference TRBV7-9 and TRBJ1-2, is DTGVSQNPRHKITKRGQNVTFRCDPISEHNRLYWYRQTLGQGPEFLTYFQNEAQLEKSRLLSDRFSAERPKGSFSTLEIQRTEQGDSAMYLCASSLGEGRRGDGYTFGSGTRLTVV.

The chain uses TRBV6-5 and TRBJ1-2, with D uncertain. Germline lookup yields CDR1 MNHEY and CDR2 SVGAGI. There are 14 residues in the CDR3. Between the trimmed V and J ends, which lost 2 bases and 4 bases, there was a span of 11 bases. The CDR3 region has the DNA TGTGCCAGCAGTTACGGACGGGAGTTCTATGGCTACACCTTC. Amino acids: CASSYGREFYGYTF.

This chain uses TRBV19 with TRBJ1-4; possibly TRBD1 for D (6 bases). V shed 6 bases and J shed 8 bases, with 10 bases lying between them. The CDR3 loop spans 12 amino acids. The germline V gene encodes CDR1 LNHDA and CDR2 SQIVND (reference sequence). The CDR3 DNA reads TGTGCCAGTAGAGGACAGCCGGAAAAACTGTTTTTT. Its translation is CASRGQPEKLFF.

The rearrangement uses TRBV19 and TRBJ1-1; the D gene is possibly TRBD1 (6 bases). The CDR3 spans 14 residues. V shed 5 bases and J shed 1 base, with 11 bases lying between them. Germline values: CDR1 LNHDA, CDR2 SQIVND (reference sequence). CDR3 sequence: CASSQGGRNTEAFF. CDR3 DNA: TGTGCCAGTAGTCAAGGGGGACGGAACACTGAAGCTTTCTTT.

The chain employs TRBV19 and TRBJ2-1; possibly TRBD2 for D (6 bases). V lost 9 bases and J 5 bases, leaving 17 bases between the germline ends. Germline-derived CDR1 and CDR2 are LNHDA and SQIVND (reference sequence). The CDR3 extends over 14 amino acids. CDR3 residues: CASRTWGTDNEQFF. The CDR3 DNA follows: TGTGCCAGCCGAACATGGGGGACTGACAATGAGCAGTTCTTC.

The rearrangement links TRBV19 to TRBJ1-1, with D possibly being TRBD1 (6 bases). The V end lost 2 bases, the J end lost 7 bases, and 14 bases lay between the germline ends. CDR1 is LNHDA and CDR2 is SQIVND in the germline V gene (reference sequence). The CDR3 runs to 14 residues. The CDR3 reads CASSILPGDYEAFF. For the CDR3, the DNA is TGTGCCAGTAGTATACTCCCAGGGGACTATGAAGCTTTCTTT.

The chain joins TRBV5-8 to TRBJ2-5, with TRBD2 matching 14 bases. Germline CDR1 is SGHTS and CDR2 is YDEGEE. This CDR3 region has 16 residues. Germline trimming cut 0 bases from V and 3 bases from J; bases unmatched to any gene: 1. CDR3 loop: CASSLEGLAGEETQYF. For the CDR3, the DNA is TGTGCCAGCAGCTTGGAGGGACTAGCGGGGGAAGAGACCCAGTACTTC.

The J gene is TRBJ1-1, the V gene TRBV6-5; D gene unclear. V gave up 2 bases and J gave up 1 base, with 5 bases separating them. This CDR3 is 13 amino acids long. The germline V gene encodes CDR1 MNHEY and CDR2 SVGAGI. The DNA of the CDR3 is TGTGCCAGCAGTTACGTCAAGAACACTGAAGCTTTCTTT. Translation gives CASSYVKNTEAFF.

This chain joins TRBV15 and TRBJ1-5, with TRBD1 matching over 7 bases. CDR1 is LNHNV and CDR2 is YYDKDF in the germline V gene (reference sequence). The CDR3 contains 14 residues. V gave up 2 bases and J gave up 5 bases; unmatched junction bases: 3. The CDR3 spells CATSRIQGDQPQHF. The CDR3 DNA reads as TGTGCCACCAGCAGAATTCAGGGGGATCAGCCCCAGCATTTT.

V is TRBV6-1 and J is TRBJ2-4; 16 positions match TRBD2. Germline CDR1 is MNHNS and CDR2 is SASEGT. The length of the CDR3 is 17 residues. Trimming removed 3 bases from V and 6 bases from J; junction bases left unmatched: 5. CDR3 in amino acids: CASSEGLAGGPRNIQYF. The CDR3 DNA follows: TGTGCCAGCAGTGAGGGACTAGCGGGAGGGCCTAGAAACATTCAGTACTTC.

The chain carries TRBV18 and TRBJ1-2, with no clear D. Germline V gives CDR1 KGHSH, CDR2 LQKENI. V lost 3 bases, J lost 2 bases, and 16 bases lay in between. The CDR3 totals 16 residues. This CDR3 is CASSPQPGLGNYGYTF. In DNA form, the CDR3 reads TGTGCCAGCTCACCCCAGCCCGGACTCGGGAACTATGGCTACACCTTC.

V usage is TRBV7-6 and J usage is TRBJ2-1, with 10 bases lining up with TRBD2. The junction had 0 bases not matched to a gene; V was cut back by 6 bases and J by 1 base. The CDR3 length is 14 residues. Germline CDR1 reads SGHVS; CDR2 reads FNYEAQ. Here the CDR3 reads CASSSGGSYNEQFF. DNA for the CDR3: TGTGCCAGCAGTAGCGGGGGGTCCTACAATGAGCAGTTCTTC.

The genes are TRBV11-2 and TRBJ1-1, with 7 bases that match TRBD1. This CDR3 has 16 residues. Per germline, CDR1 SGHAT and CDR2 FQNNGV. V shed 1 base and J 4 bases; nucleotides not matched to a gene: 9. The CDR3 coding sequence is TGTGCCAGCAGCTTAGTCACAGGGGTTCGTCCCACTGAAGCTTTCTTT. Encoded protein: CASSLVTGVRPTEAFF.

The chain employs TRBV6-6 and TRBJ2-1; 7 positions match TRBD2. The CDR3 runs to 13 residues. J lost 8 bases, V lost 5 bases, and 6 bases had no gene match. Germline-derived CDR1 and CDR2 are MNHNY and SVGAGI (reference sequence). The CDR3 here is CASSDRDYDEQFF. The CDR3 coding sequence is TGTGCCAGCAGTGACCGGGACTATGATGAGCAGTTCTTC.

The chain employs TRBV6-1 and TRBJ2-5, with D maybe TRBD1 (6 bases). Germline CDR1 and CDR2: MNHNS and SASEGT. This CDR3 region has 14 residues. Trimming removed 6 bases at V and 4 bases at J, with 15 bases between. This chain's CDR3 is CASRTTGFGETQYF. For the CDR3, the DNA is TGTGCCAGCAGAACAACAGGGTTCGGAGAGACCCAGTACTTC.

The chain carries TRBV10-1 and TRBJ2-7; D is unclear. The germline V gene has CDR1 WNHNN and CDR2 SYGVQD (reference sequence). The V and J ends lost 4 bases and 7 bases respectively, with 14 bases between them. This CDR3 has 13 amino acids. For the CDR3, the DNA is TGCGCCAGCAGTGTGGAAGCAGGCTATGAGCAGTACTTC. Translated, it gives CASSVEAGYEQYF.